Presented here are 21 T cell receptor beta chains from one specimen sequenced in a study of technical replicates of blood from several donors. The method was immunoSEQ multiplex PCR; TCRdb's version includes in-frame clones alone and lacks a portion of them. This sample has almost 70,000 clones; roughly 92% occur once, and the top ten carry around 0.38%. Input material: T cells isolated from PBMCs. The receptors come from a human donor in good health.

The V and J genes are TRBV6-1 and TRBJ1-3; D not certain. V lost 6 bases, J lost 3 bases, and 6 bases lay in between. This CDR3 spans 12 amino acids. The germline V gene has CDR1 MNHNS and CDR2 SASEGT. The CDR3, as DNA: TGTGCCAGCAGAGCCTTTGGAAACACCATATATTTT. Translating gives CASRAFGNTIYF.

CDR3 in amino acids: CASSLLAGGLYYEQYF. The CDR3 nucleotides are TGTGCCAGCAGTTTATTAGCGGGAGGGTTGTACTACGAGCAGTACTTC. The gene calls are TRBV28 and TRBJ2-7; 11 bases map to TRBD2. Losses at the gene ends were 1 base for V and 3 bases for J; bases not matched to a gene: 5. CDR1 and CDR2 from the germline V gene are MDHEN and SYDVKM. CDR3 length equals 16 residues.

The chain has TRBV11-3 and TRBJ1-2, with D tentatively TRBD1 (5 bases). The germline CDR1 and CDR2 sequences are SGHNT and YENEEA. V was pared by 0 bases and J by 4 bases, with 9 bases between. The CDR3 is made up of 14 amino acids. CDR3 DNA: TGTGCCAGCAGCTTAGAGGAGGGACTCTATGGCTACACCTTC. It translates to CASSLEEGLYGYTF. Full variable domain (remainder filled in from reference TRBV11-3 and TRBJ1-2): EAGVVQSPRYKIIEKKQPVAFWCNPISGHNTLYWYLQNLGQGPELLIRYENEEAVDDSQLPKDRFSAERLKGVDSTLKIQPAELGDSAVYLCASSLEEGLYGYTFGSGTRLTVV.

This clone was observed a single time. The chain uses TRBV18 and TRBJ1-2; 9 nucleotides line up with TRBD1. Germline-derived CDR1 and CDR2 are KGHSH and LQKENI. CDR3 size: 13 residues. Trimming at V came to 2 bases and at J to 5 bases, leaving 0 bases not matched to a gene. This CDR3 reads CASSPDRGYGYTF. DNA for the CDR3: TGTGCCAGCTCACCAGACAGGGGGTATGGCTACACCTTC. Drawing the rest from reference TRBV18 and TRBJ1-2, the complete variable domain is NAGVMQNPRHLVRRRGQEARLRCSPMKGHSHVYWYRQLPEEGLKFMVYLQKENIIDESGMPKERFSAEFPKEGPSILRIQQVVRGDSAAYFCASSPDRGYGYTFGSGTRLTVV.

The chain couples TRBV28 to TRBJ1-1; D uncertain. V shed 0 bases and J shed 0 bases, with 5 bases lying between them. The CDR3 is 14 residues long. The V gene's germline CDR1 is MDHEN and CDR2 SYDVKM. CDR3 in DNA: TGTGCCAGCAGTTTATGGTCAATGAACACTGAAGCTTTCTTT. It translates to CASSLWSMNTEAFF.

The CDR3 DNA sequence: TGTGCCAGCAGCCCAGCCCAGGGGTTACGAAACACCATATATTTT. It specifies CASSPAQGLRNTIYF. This chain connects TRBV9 to TRBJ1-3; a possible D gene is TRBD1 (6 bases). Germline CDR1 reads SGDLS; CDR2 reads YYNGEE. This CDR3 is 15 amino acids long. V was clipped by 4 bases and J by 5 bases, with 16 bases between them. Variable domain in full (rest from reference TRBV9 and TRBJ1-3): DSGVTQTPKHLITATGQRVTLRCSPRSGDLSVYWYQQSLDQGLQFLIQYYNGEERAKGNILERFSAQQFPDLHSELNLSSLELGDSALYFCASSPAQGLRNTIYFGEGSWLTVV.

The chain links TRBV18 to TRBJ2-1; 12 bases are a match to TRBD2. The CDR3 contains 17 residues. CDR1 is KGHSH and CDR2 is LQKENI in the germline V gene. Trimming took 3 bases from V and 5 from J; bases not matched to a gene: 8. The chain's CDR3 is CASSPDILAGGDNEQFF. The CDR3, as DNA: TGTGCCAGCTCACCGGATATACTAGCGGGAGGTGACAATGAGCAGTTCTTC. The whole variable domain, remainder taken from reference TRBV18 and TRBJ2-1, is NAGVMQNPRHLVRRRGQEARLRCSPMKGHSHVYWYRQLPEEGLKFMVYLQKENIIDESGMPKERFSAEFPKEGPSILRIQQVVRGDSAAYFCASSPDILAGGDNEQFFGPGTRLTVL.

CDR3 in amino acids: CASSLGTGTPYNEQFF. CDR3 nucleotides: TGTGCCAGCAGCTTAGGGACCGGGACTCCATACAATGAGCAGTTCTTC. The genes are TRBV7-2 and TRBJ2-1, with D possibly matching TRBD2 (6 bases). This CDR3 has 16 amino acids. Germline values: CDR1 SGHTA, CDR2 FQGNSA. Trimming pared 1 base from V and 4 bases from J, leaving 14 bases between.

The chain joins TRBV4-3 to TRBJ2-1, with 7 bases aligning to TRBD1. CDR3 size: 16 residues. The germline V gene encodes CDR1 LGHNA and CDR2 YSLEER. After removal of 5 bases from V and 3 bases from J, the junction contained 10 bases not matched to a gene. The CDR3 region has the DNA TGCGCCAGCAGCAACACCCCCGGGACAGACTACAATGAGCAGTTCTTC. Its protein product is CASSNTPGTDYNEQFF.

The genes are TRBV5-1 and TRBJ2-7; 11 bases are a match to TRBD1. This CDR3 contains 13 residues. The germline V gene encodes CDR1 SGHRS and CDR2 YFSETQ. V dropped 8 bases and J dropped 4; count of bases not matched to a gene: 5. CDR3 amino acids: CASGQGALYEQYF. The CDR3 region has the DNA TGCGCCAGTGGACAGGGGGCTCTTTACGAGCAGTACTTC.

The chain couples TRBV19 to TRBJ2-1; 8 bases fit TRBD2. CDR1 is LNHDA, CDR2 SQIVND, per germline (reference sequence). The length of the CDR3 is 17 residues. With V trimmed by 4 bases and J by 7 bases, 15 bases remained unmatched. The CDR3: CASSTHGLAGNGNEQFF. The CDR3 DNA reads TGTGCCAGTAGTACTCATGGGTTAGCGGGAAATGGGAATGAGCAGTTCTTC.

The CDR3 DNA reads as TGTGCCATCGAACACCCCGGGACAGATACGCAGTATTTT. This codes for CAIEHPGTDTQYF. The V call is TRBV10-3, the J call TRBJ2-3; no clear D. Between the trimmed V and J ends, which lost 8 bases and 3 bases, there was a span of 12 bases. This CDR3 has 13 residues. Germline lookup yields CDR1 ENHRY and CDR2 SYGVKD.

The V call is TRBV11-3, the J call TRBJ2-3; the match to TRBD1 covers 7 bases. CDR1 and CDR2 (germline): SGHNT, YENEEA. V lost 5 bases to trimming and J lost 6 bases; unmatched junction nucleotides: 5. CDR3 length equals 13 residues. The CDR3 region has the DNA TGTGCCAGCAGCCGACAGGGCGGGGATACGCAGTATTTT. Translated, it gives CASSRQGGDTQYF.

The CDR3 nucleotides read TGTGCCAGCACCCCAATGGGCGATGAGCAGTTCTTC. This translates into CASTPMGDEQFF. This chain connects TRBV2 to TRBJ2-1; no reliable D call. CDR1 SNHLY and CDR2 FYNNEI come from the germline V gene. With 7 bases removed from V and 8 bases from J, the gap between germline ends came to 12 bases. This CDR3 has 12 amino acids.

This rearrangement joins TRBV6-5 to TRBJ2-2, with 9 nucleotides matching TRBD1. Per the germline V gene, CDR1 is MNHEY and CDR2 is SVGAGI. The V gene end was trimmed by 7 bases and the J gene end by 7 bases; junction bases not matched to a gene: 10. The CDR3 is 15 amino acids. As DNA, the CDR3 is TGTGCCAGCACAGGATGGGGACAGGGTTTCGGGGAGCTGTTTTTT. It specifies CASTGWGQGFGELFF.

This clone was seen a single time. The gene calls are TRBV7-9 and TRBJ1-2; D not certain. V was shortened by 10 bases and J by 6 bases, with 18 bases between the two germline ends. This CDR3 has 13 amino acids. CDR1 and CDR2 from the germline V gene are SEHNR and FQNEAQ (reference sequence). The CDR3 loop is CATPGGPVDGYTF. CDR3 DNA sequence: TGTGCCACCCCTGGAGGGCCGGTGGATGGCTACACCTTC.

This chain connects TRBV18 to TRBJ2-2; D unclear. Germline values: CDR1 KGHSH, CDR2 LQKENI. The CDR3 is 14 amino acids. V was trimmed by 5 bases and J by 4 bases, leaving 11 bases between them. CDR3 in DNA: TGTGCCAGCTCATTGTCACGGAGCACCGGGGAGCTGTTTTTT. Protein sequence: CASSLSRSTGELFF.

The chain links TRBV6-4 to TRBJ1-5, with 8 bases aligning to TRBD1. Per the germline V gene, CDR1 is MRHNA and CDR2 is SNTAGT. This CDR3 contains 15 residues. Germline trimming cut 4 bases from V and 6 bases from J; bases unmatched to any gene: 8. The CDR3 protein is CASSVTGGWGQPQHF. CDR3 bases: TGTGCCAGCAGTGTCACAGGGGGATGGGGTCAGCCCCAGCATTTT.

The chain uses TRBV10-3 and TRBJ1-5; D is possibly TRBD1 (6 bases). The CDR3 runs to 14 residues. Between the trimmed V and J ends, which lost 10 bases and 3 bases, there was a span of 16 bases. Germline CDR1 ENHRY, CDR2 SYGVKD. DNA for the CDR3: TGTGCCACCCGAAGGACAGCCTCCAATCAGCCCCAGCATTTT. This encodes CATRRTASNQPQHF.

The chain links TRBV27 to TRBJ2-1, with 13 bases matching TRBD2. J lost 9 bases, V lost 5 bases, and 4 bases had no gene match. Germline CDR1 MNHEY, CDR2 SMNVEV (reference sequence). This CDR3 spans 14 amino acids. CDR3 amino acids: CASSRTSGSPEQFF. The CDR3 DNA reads as TGTGCCAGCAGTAGGACTAGCGGGAGTCCTGAGCAGTTCTTC.

The chain combines TRBV15 with TRBJ2-3; 12 nucleotides align to TRBD1. V was clipped by 4 bases and J by 0 bases; unmatched bases: 2. The germline gives CDR1 LNHNV, CDR2 YYDKDF (reference sequence). This CDR3 region has 16 residues. This chain's CDR3 is CATSTGQGASTDTQYF. The CDR3 DNA reads TGTGCCACCAGCACGGGACAGGGGGCGAGCACAGATACGCAGTATTTT.